The sequence of this TCR beta chain was determined in a study of Ad26.COV2.S vaccination and SARS-CoV-2 variants. Sample treatment: about 20 received Ad26.COV2.S at low or high dose, single or two shots; several received placebo; per-sample allocation not given. Sampling was performed 63 days after the first vaccine or placebo injection. The length of the CDR3 is 16 residues. Libraries were prepared by immunoSEQ multiplex PCR; TCRdb keeps only in-frame clonotypes and omits some of them. The sample carries 300,000 to 350,000 clones, approximately 90% recorded once. This clonotype originated in a person between 18 and 65 years old who received the Ad26.COV2.S COVID-19 vaccine or a placebo. Sample: peripheral blood, taken in a trial of Ad26.COV2.S vaccine versus placebo. The chain couples TRBV21-1 to TRBJ1-5; the table's D call of TRBD1 was not tested on the DNA. TRBV21-1 is termed a pseudogene. CDR3 protein: CASSTRQGGLGQPQHF. The CDR3 bases are TGTGCCAGCAGCACCAGACAGGGTGGGTTAGGTCAGCCCCAGCATTTT.